The present entry profiles one T cell receptor delta chain with its context. Its antigen is not identified. The data originate from a study of Vδ1+ human thymocytes. Study-wide points: Despite high sort purity, approximately 21% of thymic T cell receptor delta sequences were Vdelta2. Unexpected Vdelta2 sequences could cause misinterpretation of bulk repertoire data. In the thymus, TRG and TRD repertoires looked highly polyclonal with Gaussian CDR3 lengths.

Extracted RNA was reverse transcribed into cDNA. Multiplex PCR used pooled V-gene forward primers and a constant-region reverse primer to amplify CDR3s. TCRdb redid the clone calls on the multiplex PCR reads with CATT. Of approximately 58,000 delta-chain clones listed, more than 13% are singletons. Germline-derived CDR1 and CDR2 are TSWWSYY and QGS. With V trimmed by 2 bases and J by 0 bases, 10 bases remained unmatched. The CDR3 has 19 residues. Purity of the sorted Vdelta1+ thymocytes ranged from roughly 98% to 99.6%. Sequencing used Vdelta1+ gamma-delta thymocytes from the thymus. As to subset: FACS-sorted CD3+ TCRalphabeta- TCRVdelta1+ TCRVdelta2- thymocytes. This sequence joins TRDV1 and TRDJ1, with 12 bases aligning to TRDD3. This TCR came from a girl younger than two who had congenital heart surgery. This CDR3 reads CALGEGPLGDTRYTDKLIF. Here the CDR3 DNA reads TGTGCTCTTGGGGAAGGTCCCCTGGGGGATACGCGGTACACCGATAAACTCATCTTT.